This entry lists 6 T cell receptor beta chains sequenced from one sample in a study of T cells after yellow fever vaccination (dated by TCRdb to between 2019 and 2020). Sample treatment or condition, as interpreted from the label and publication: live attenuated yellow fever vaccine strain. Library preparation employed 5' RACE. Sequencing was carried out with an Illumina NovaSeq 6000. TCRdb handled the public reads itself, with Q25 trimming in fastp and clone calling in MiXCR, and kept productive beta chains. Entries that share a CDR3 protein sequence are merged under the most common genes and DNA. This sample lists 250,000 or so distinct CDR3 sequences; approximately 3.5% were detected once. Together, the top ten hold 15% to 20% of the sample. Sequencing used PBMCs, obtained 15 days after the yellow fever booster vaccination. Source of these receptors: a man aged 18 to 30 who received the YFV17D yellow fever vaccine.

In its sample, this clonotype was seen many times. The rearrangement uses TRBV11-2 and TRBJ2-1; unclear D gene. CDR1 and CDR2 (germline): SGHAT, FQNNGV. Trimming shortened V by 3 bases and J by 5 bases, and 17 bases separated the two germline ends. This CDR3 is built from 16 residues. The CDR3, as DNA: TGTGCCAGCAGCTTTGTGCGGTCTTCAAAGCACAATGAGCAGTTCTTC. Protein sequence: CASSFVRSSKHNEQFF.

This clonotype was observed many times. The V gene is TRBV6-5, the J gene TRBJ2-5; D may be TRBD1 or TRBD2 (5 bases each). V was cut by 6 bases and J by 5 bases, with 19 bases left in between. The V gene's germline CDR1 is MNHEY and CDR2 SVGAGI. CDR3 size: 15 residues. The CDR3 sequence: CASSPGTGTSETQYF. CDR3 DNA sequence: TGTGCCAGCAGCCCGGGGACGGGAACGAGTGAGACCCAGTACTTC.

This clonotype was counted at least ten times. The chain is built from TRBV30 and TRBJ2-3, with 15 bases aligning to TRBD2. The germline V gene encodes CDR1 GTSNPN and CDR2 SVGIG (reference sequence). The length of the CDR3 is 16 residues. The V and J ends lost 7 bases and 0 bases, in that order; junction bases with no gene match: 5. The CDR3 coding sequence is TGTGCCTCCGGACTAGCGGGGGGGCCGAGCACAGATACGCAGTATTTT. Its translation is CASGLAGGPSTDTQYF.

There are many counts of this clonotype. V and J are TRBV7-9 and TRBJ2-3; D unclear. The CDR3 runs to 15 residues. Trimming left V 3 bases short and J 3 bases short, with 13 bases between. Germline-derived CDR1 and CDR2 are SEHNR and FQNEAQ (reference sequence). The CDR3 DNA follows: TGTGCCAGCAGCTTGGCCGGCCGTTCAACAGATACGCAGTATTTT. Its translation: CASSLAGRSTDTQYF.

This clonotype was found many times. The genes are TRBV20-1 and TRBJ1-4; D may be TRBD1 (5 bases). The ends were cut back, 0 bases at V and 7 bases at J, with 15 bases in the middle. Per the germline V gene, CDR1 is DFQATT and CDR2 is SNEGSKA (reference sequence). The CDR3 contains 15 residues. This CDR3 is CSARDNGGGIEKLFF. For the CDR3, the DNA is TGCAGTGCTAGAGATAATGGGGGGGGGATTGAAAAACTGTTTTTT.

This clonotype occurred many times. The chain's CDR3 is CASSDRGGDPYEQYF. As DNA, the CDR3 is TGCGCCAGCAGTGACCGGGGGGGCGACCCCTACGAGCAGTACTTC. The chain recombines TRBV10-2 with TRBJ2-7, with 8 bases identical to TRBD2. Germline V lookup: CDR1 WSHSY, CDR2 SAAADI. V was pared by 3 bases and J by 2 bases, with 6 bases of the junction left unmatched. This CDR3 comprises 15 residues.